This TCR beta chain was captured in a study of beta chain features in type 1 diabetes. This clone was detected only a few times. Its specificity is unknown. CDR3 size: 16 residues. V dropped 0 bases and J dropped 3; count of bases not matched to a gene: 5. Germline lookup yields CDR1 SGHVS and CDR2 FQNEAQ. Researchers reported sorting CD4+ naive, central memory, regulatory and stem cell-like memory cells via CD45RO/CCR7/CD25/CD127/CD95/CD27. Study findings and constraints: TCRB CDR3s from Type 1 diabetes patients were moderately but significantly shorter in all four CD4+ subsets. Because the template was cDNA, high-expressing cells might be over-represented.

The whole isolated RNA underwent reverse transcription, so sequencing captured expressed TCRB transcripts. Profiled with immunoSEQ multiplex PCR; TCRdb holds only in-frame clones, not every one. The sample carries fewer than 500,000 clones, about 15% recorded once. The receptor's source is a man under 40 in good health. V usage is TRBV7-8 and J usage is TRBJ2-3, with 8 bases aligning to TRBD2. The sequencing input was naive CD4+ T cells from blood. In DNA form, the CDR3 reads TGTGCCAGCAGCTTAGCAAATACGGGAGGGACAGATACGCAGTATTTT. Protein sequence: CASSLANTGGTDTQYF.